What follows are 18 T cell receptor beta chains derived from one specimen sequenced in a study of T cell responses to AZD1222 COVID-19 vaccine. Profiled with immunoSEQ multiplex PCR; TCRdb holds only in-frame clones, not every one. The table includes roughly 170,000 clones, just over 90% detected once. The input for sequencing was peripheral blood, taken on day 0 of AZD1222 vaccination. The receptors were sampled from an adult in good health.

This chain joins TRBV27 and TRBJ2-1, with D possibly matching TRBD2 (6 bases). Trimming shortened V by 6 bases and J by 2 bases, and 23 bases separated the two germline ends. This CDR3 contains 18 residues. Germline CDR1 and CDR2: MNHEY and SMNVEV (reference sequence). CDR3 region: CASSPLGLSGLPYNEQFF. The CDR3 nucleotides are TGTGCCAGCAGCCCACTCGGCCTCAGCGGGTTACCCTACAATGAGCAGTTCTTC.

This clone was seen only once. The CDR3 coding sequence is TGTGCCAGCAGCTTGAATAAGGGGGGAGCCACAGATACGCAGTATTTT. This codes for CASSLNKGGATDTQYF. The rearrangement links TRBV5-4 to TRBJ2-3; the D gene could be TRBD1 or TRBD2 (6 bases each). CDR1 and CDR2 from the germline V gene are SGHNT and YYREEE (reference sequence). This CDR3 has 16 residues. The V end was cut by 1 base, the J end by 2 bases, with 14 bases between.

Notes on this clone: The junction and the germline gene differ at one end; a read error may be behind it. The J gene is TRBJ1-4, the V gene TRBV7-7; no clear D gene. The CDR3 is 13 residues long. Per the germline V gene, CDR1 is SSHAT and CDR2 is FNYEAQ (reference sequence). In DNA, the CDR3 is TGTGCTAGCAGCCCATCGACACGGGAAAAACTGTTTTTT. Residues: CASSPSTREKLFF. Full variable domain (remainder filled in from reference TRBV7-7 and TRBJ1-4): GAGVSQSPRYKVTKRGQDVTLRCDPISSHATLYWYQQALGQGPEFLTYFNYEAQPDKSGLPSDRFSAERPEGSISTLTIQRTEQRDSAMYRCASSPSTREKLFFGSGTQLSVL.

Written as DNA, the CDR3 is TGTGCCAGCTGGGACAACTCTGGAAACACCATATATTTT. This codes for CASWDNSGNTIYF. The chain has TRBV2 and TRBJ1-3, with TRBD1 as a possible D gene (6 bases). This CDR3 is built from 13 residues. Trimming took 8 bases from V and 0 from J, leaving 8 bases between them. From germline, CDR1 is SNHLY and CDR2 FYNNEI.

The chain employs TRBV5-4 and TRBJ2-3, with TRBD2 as a possible D gene (5 bases). With 4 bases removed from V and 1 base from J, the gap between germline ends came to 16 bases. The length of the CDR3 is 16 residues. The germline V gene encodes CDR1 SGHNT and CDR2 YYREEE (reference sequence). The CDR3 DNA reads as TGTGCCAGCAGCCCGGACCTCGTTAGCGGCACAGATACGCAGTATTTT. Its translation is CASSPDLVSGTDTQYF. Complete variable domain (other parts from reference TRBV5-4 and TRBJ2-3): ETGVTQSPTHLIKTRGQQVTLRCSSQSGHNTVSWYQQALGQGPQFIFQYYREEENGRGNFPPRFSGLQFPNYSSELNVNALELDDSALYLCASSPDLVSGTDTQYFGPGTRLTVL.

There are a few counts of this clone. The V and J genes are TRBV5-4 and TRBJ2-2, with D possibly TRBD2 on 5 matching bases. Trimming left V 4 bases short and J 7 bases short, with 14 bases between. This CDR3 is 14 amino acids long. Per germline, CDR1 SGHNT and CDR2 YYREEE (reference sequence). This CDR3 reads CASSIRAGDGELFF. CDR3 in DNA: TGTGCCAGCAGCATCCGGGCCGGGGACGGGGAGCTGTTTTTT. Full variable domain (missing parts from reference TRBV5-4 and TRBJ2-2): ETGVTQSPTHLIKTRGQQVTLRCSSQSGHNTVSWYQQALGQGPQFIFQYYREEENGRGNFPPRFSGLQFPNYSSELNVNALELDDSALYLCASSIRAGDGELFFGEGSRLTVL.

This clone came up once. V is TRBV6-5 and J is TRBJ1-1; D unclear. V lost 0 bases to trimming and J lost 6 bases, with 8 bases between them. Germline values: CDR1 MNHEY, CDR2 SVGAGI. This CDR3 contains 13 residues. CDR3 nucleotide sequence: TGTGCCAGCAGTTACTCAGGGATCGCTGAAGCTTTCTTT. Protein product: CASSYSGIAEAFF.

V is TRBV9 and J is TRBJ2-5, with TRBD2 as a possible D gene (5 bases). CDR1 and CDR2 (germline): SGDLS, YYNGEE. Trimming took 4 bases from V and 5 from J, leaving 18 bases between them. This CDR3 has 15 residues. CDR3 in amino acids: CASSRLDGVGETQYF. The CDR3 DNA reads as TGTGCCAGCAGCCGCCTCGACGGGGTTGGGGAGACCCAGTACTTC.

The chain combines TRBV9 with TRBJ2-2, with 10 bases that match TRBD2. The trim removed 2 bases at V and 3 bases at J, leaving 4 bases unmatched. Germline assignment: CDR1 SGDLS and CDR2 YYNGEE. The CDR3 covers 16 residues. Written as DNA, the CDR3 is TGTGCCAGCAGCGTTTCTAGCGGGGGATACACCGGGGAGCTGTTTTTT. This sequence encodes CASSVSSGGYTGELFF. The whole variable domain, filled in from reference TRBV9 and TRBJ2-2, reads DSGVTQTPKHLITATGQRVTLRCSPRSGDLSVYWYQQSLDQGLQFLIQYYNGEERAKGNILERFSAQQFPDLHSELNLSSLELGDSALYFCASSVSSGGYTGELFFGEGSRLTVL.

The chain has TRBV9 and TRBJ1-2; D unclear. CDR3 size: 13 residues. Germline V gives CDR1 SGDLS, CDR2 YYNGEE. V was clipped by 0 bases and J by 8 bases, with 11 bases between them. This CDR3 is CASSVERDRGYTF. The CDR3 DNA is TGTGCCAGCAGCGTAGAGAGAGATCGAGGCTACACCTTC.

The chain employs TRBV11-1 and TRBJ1-1; a possible D gene is TRBD1 (6 bases). Germline V gene lookup returns CDR1 SGHAT and CDR2 FQDESV (reference sequence). The CDR3 extends over 15 amino acids. The ends were cut back, 1 base at V and 0 bases at J, with 9 bases in the middle. The CDR3 protein is CASSLGDKMNTEAFF. The CDR3 nucleotides are TGTGCCAGCAGCTTAGGGGACAAGATGAACACTGAAGCTTTCTTT.

V gene TRBV6-5 combines with J gene TRBJ1-4; possibly TRBD1 for D (6 bases). Between the trimmed V and J ends, which lost 5 bases and 5 bases, there was a span of 15 bases. The CDR3 covers 15 residues. Germline V gene data show CDR1 as MNHEY and CDR2 as SVGAGI. The CDR3 bases are TGTGCCAGCAGTATATCGACAGGCTGGAATGAAAAACTGTTTTTT. Translated: CASSISTGWNEKLFF.

The V call is TRBV5-8, the J call TRBJ2-3, with 9 bases matching TRBD2. CDR1 and CDR2 from the germline V gene are SGHTS and YDEGEE. V trimming: 1 base; J trimming: 3 bases; junction bases outside the gene matches: 6. This CDR3 contains 16 residues. CDR3 in amino acids: CASSLLPSGATDTQYF. CDR3 bases: TGTGCCAGCAGCTTGCTTCCTAGCGGGGCGACAGATACGCAGTATTTT.

The gene calls are TRBV15 and TRBJ1-5; TRBD1 agrees at 7 bases. The V and J ends lost 5 bases and 5 bases, in that order; junction bases with no gene match: 15. The CDR3 loop spans 17 amino acids. CDR1 is LNHNV and CDR2 is YYDKDF in the germline V gene (reference sequence). This chain's CDR3 is CATSLTPKGASDQPQHF. The CDR3 DNA reads as TGTGCCACCAGCCTTACTCCGAAGGGGGCCTCTGATCAGCCCCAGCATTTT.

This clone was observed once. The CDR3 sequence: CASSVYRGSETQYF. As DNA, the CDR3 is TGTGCCAGCAGCGTCTACAGGGGGTCGGAGACCCAGTACTTC. V gene TRBV11-1 combines with J gene TRBJ2-5, with 8 bases identical to TRBD1. The CDR3 totals 14 residues. The V gene's germline CDR1 is SGHAT and CDR2 FQDESV (reference sequence). After removal of 5 bases from V and 5 bases from J, the junction contained 7 bases not matched to a gene.

V usage is TRBV7-2 and J usage is TRBJ2-1; TRBD2 agrees at 12 bases. Germline CDR1 SGHTA, CDR2 FQGNSA. With V trimmed by 5 bases and J by 4 bases, 3 bases remained unmatched. The CDR3 runs 15 residues. This chain's CDR3 is CASSRTSGDYNEQFF. In nucleotides, the CDR3 is TGTGCCAGCAGCCGGACTAGCGGGGATTACAATGAGCAGTTCTTC.

The chain combines TRBV9 with TRBJ2-1; 9 bases are shared with TRBD1. CDR1 and CDR2 (germline): SGDLS, YYNGEE. The CDR3 totals 15 residues. J gave up 7 bases and V 0 bases, and 5 bases lay outside the gene matches. CDR3: CASSVEGQGGNEQFF. CDR3 nucleotide sequence: TGTGCCAGCAGCGTAGAGGGACAGGGCGGGAATGAGCAGTTCTTC.

The chain couples TRBV19 to TRBJ1-1, with D maybe TRBD1 (6 bases). Germline-derived CDR1 and CDR2 are LNHDA and SQIVND (reference sequence). The V gene lost 5 bases and the J gene lost 10 bases, with 14 bases spanning the gap. The CDR3 length is 12 residues. CDR3: CASSGGAGGAFF. The DNA for the CDR3 is TGTGCCAGTAGTGGGGGGGCTGGTGGAGCTTTCTTT. The full variable domain, in which reference TRBV19 and TRBJ1-1 provide the parts outside the CDR3, is DGGITQSPKYLFRKEGQNVTLSCEQNLNHDAMYWYRQDPGQGLRLIYYSQIVNDFQKGDIAEGYSVSREKKESFPLTVTSAQKNPTAFYLCASSGGAGGAFFGQGTRLTVV.